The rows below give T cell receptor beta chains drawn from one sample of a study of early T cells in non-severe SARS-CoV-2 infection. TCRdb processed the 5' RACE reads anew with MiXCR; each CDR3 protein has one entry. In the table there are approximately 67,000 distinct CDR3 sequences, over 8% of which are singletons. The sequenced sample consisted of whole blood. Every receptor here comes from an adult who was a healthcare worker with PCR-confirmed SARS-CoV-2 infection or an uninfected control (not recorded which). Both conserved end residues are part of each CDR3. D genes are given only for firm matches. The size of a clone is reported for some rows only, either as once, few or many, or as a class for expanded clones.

CDR3nt: TGTGCCAGCAGCGTATCGATCAATGGGGCTGAGTTAGCGGGAGGGACGGATGAGCAGTTCTTC
CDR3aa: CASSVSINGAELAGGTDEQFF
v_gene: TRBV9
abundance: .
len: 21
d_gene: TRBD2
j_gene: TRBJ2-1

CDR3nt: TGCAGTGCTAGAAGGAGCACAAATACGCAGTATTTT
CDR3aa: CSARRSTNTQYF
v_gene: TRBV20-1
abundance: few
len: 12
d_gene: .
j_gene: TRBJ2-3

CDR3nt: TGTGCCAGCAGCTTAGCCGGACTAGCGGGAGGTGGTGAGCAGTTCTTC
CDR3aa: CASSLAGLAGGGEQFF
v_gene: TRBV7-2
abundance: many
len: 16
d_gene: TRBD2
j_gene: TRBJ2-1

CDR3nt: TGCAGTGCCGCCGGGGTGTCCGAGCAGTACTTC
CDR3aa: CSAAGVSEQYF
v_gene: TRBV20-1
abundance: many
len: 11
d_gene: .
j_gene: TRBJ2-7

CDR3nt: TGCAGTGCTAGAGCGGGAGGGCCTTGGTTAGAATCCGGGGAGCTGTTTTTT
CDR3aa: CSARAGGPWLESGELFF
v_gene: TRBV20-1
abundance: few
len: 17
d_gene: TRBD2
j_gene: TRBJ2-2

CDR3nt: TGTGCCAGCAGCCCCTCCCGTGGACAGGGCAGAGATACGCAGTATTTT
CDR3aa: CASSPSRGQGRDTQYF
v_gene: TRBV7-2
abundance: .
len: 16
d_gene: TRBD1
j_gene: TRBJ2-3

CDR3nt: TGTGCCAGCAGCCAAGATACGAGATGGGACTCTGGAAACACCATATATTTT
CDR3aa: CASSQDTRWDSGNTIYF
v_gene: TRBV3-1
abundance: .
len: 17
d_gene: .
j_gene: TRBJ1-3

CDR3nt: TGTGCCAGCAGTTTGGGTCAGGGGGGACGCGAGCAGTACTTC
CDR3aa: CASSLGQGGREQYF
v_gene: TRBV12-3/TRBV12-4
abundance: few
len: 14
d_gene: .
j_gene: TRBJ2-7

CDR3nt: TGTGCCAGCAGTTCCCGTGGTAGCAGGGCCACAGATACGCAGTATTTT
CDR3aa: CASSSRGSRATDTQYF
v_gene: TRBV6-5
abundance: .
len: 16
d_gene: .
j_gene: TRBJ2-3

CDR3nt: TGTGCCAGCAGTTCCAGGGGGGACAATGAGCAGTTCTTC
CDR3aa: CASSSRGDNEQFF
v_gene: TRBV12-3/TRBV12-4
abundance: many
len: 13
d_gene: .
j_gene: TRBJ2-1

CDR3nt: TGCAGCGTTAAGGGGGGTCAGATGTACCAAGAGACCCAGTACTTC
CDR3aa: CSVKGGQMYQETQYF
v_gene: TRBV29-1
abundance: many
len: 15
d_gene: .
j_gene: TRBJ2-5

CDR3nt: TGCGCCAGCAGCTATGGACAGGGGGCCTACGAGCAGTACTTC
CDR3aa: CASSYGQGAYEQYF
v_gene: TRBV5-1
abundance: few
len: 14
d_gene: TRBD1
j_gene: TRBJ2-7

CDR3nt: TGCGCCAGCAGCCAAGATTGGAGACAGGGGGCTCTTGGCTACGAGCAGTACTTC
CDR3aa: CASSQDWRQGALGYEQYF
v_gene: TRBV4-1
abundance: few
len: 18
d_gene: TRBD1
j_gene: TRBJ2-7

CDR3nt: TGTGCCAGTAGTATGGCAGGCACCGGGGAGCTGTTTTTT
CDR3aa: CASSMAGTGELFF
v_gene: TRBV19
abundance: few
len: 13
d_gene: .
j_gene: TRBJ2-2

CDR3nt: TGTGCCAGCAGTTTATACAGGAAAAGGACCGGGGAGCTGTTTTTT
CDR3aa: CASSLYRKRTGELFF
v_gene: TRBV28
abundance: .
len: 15
d_gene: .
j_gene: TRBJ2-2

CDR3nt: TGCGCCAGCAGCCAAGATGGCAGGTGGAGCTCCTACAATGAGCAGTTCTTC
CDR3aa: CASSQDGRWSSYNEQFF
v_gene: TRBV4-1
abundance: many
len: 17
d_gene: .
j_gene: TRBJ2-1

CDR3nt: TGCGCCAGCAGCTTGTATCCGGGTCTGTACGAGCAGTACTTC
CDR3aa: CASSLYPGLYEQYF
v_gene: TRBV5-1
abundance: many
len: 14
d_gene: .
j_gene: TRBJ2-7

CDR3nt: TGCAGTGCTAGAGAAGTATTAGGGTTTGGTAGCAATCAGCCCCAACATTTT
CDR3aa: CSAREVLGFGSNQPQHF
v_gene: TRBV20-1
abundance: many
len: 17
d_gene: .
j_gene: TRBJ1-5

CDR3nt: TGTGCCAGCAGTTTAGGGGGACCGCCCAACACCGGGGAGCTGTTTTTT
CDR3aa: CASSLGGPPNTGELFF
v_gene: TRBV27
abundance: many
len: 16
d_gene: .
j_gene: TRBJ2-2

CDR3nt: TGTGCCTGGAGCCCCATAGGGGCGGCCACTGAAGCTTTCTTT
CDR3aa: CAWSPIGAATEAFF
v_gene: TRBV30
abundance: .
len: 14
d_gene: .
j_gene: TRBJ1-1

CDR3nt: TGTGCCAGCAGCCCCATTGGGGGCCACGAGCAGTACTTC
CDR3aa: CASSPIGGHEQYF
v_gene: TRBV7-9
abundance: many
len: 13
d_gene: .
j_gene: TRBJ2-7

CDR3nt: TGTGCCAGCAGCCCGCTAAACACCATATATTTT
CDR3aa: CASSPLNTIYF
v_gene: TRBV7-9
abundance: .
len: 11
d_gene: .
j_gene: TRBJ1-3

CDR3nt: TGTGCCTGGAGTTCCAGGGAGAATGAGCAGTTCTTC
CDR3aa: CAWSSRENEQFF
v_gene: TRBV30
abundance: few
len: 12
d_gene: .
j_gene: TRBJ2-1

CDR3nt: TGTGCCAGCATCGCCGTAAATACCGGCGGGGTGGAGTACTTC
CDR3aa: CASIAVNTGGVEYF
v_gene: TRBV7-2
abundance: many
len: 14
d_gene: .
j_gene: TRBJ2-7

CDR3nt: TGTGCCAGCAGTAATACACGATGGGATCAGCCCCAGCATTTT
CDR3aa: CASSNTRWDQPQHF
v_gene: TRBV12-3/TRBV12-4
abundance: few
len: 14
d_gene: .
j_gene: TRBJ1-5

CDR3nt: TGTGCCACCAGTGGGTCGGTTGGCGAGCAGTACTTC
CDR3aa: CATSGSVGEQYF
v_gene: TRBV24-1
abundance: .
len: 12
d_gene: .
j_gene: TRBJ2-7

CDR3nt: TGTGCCTGGAGTGTAGCGGGACAGAACTATGGCTACACCTTC
CDR3aa: CAWSVAGQNYGYTF
v_gene: TRBV30
abundance: many
len: 14
d_gene: TRBD1
j_gene: TRBJ1-2

CDR3nt: TGTGCCAGCAGTCCTCCGGCCGGGGCTAGCACAGATACGCAGTATTTT
CDR3aa: CASSPPAGASTDTQYF
v_gene: TRBV11-1
abundance: few
len: 16
d_gene: .
j_gene: TRBJ2-3

CDR3nt: TGCAGCGCCGGTGGGGACGGAGTCTCCTACAATGAGCAGTTCTTC
CDR3aa: CSAGGDGVSYNEQFF
v_gene: TRBV29-1
abundance: many
len: 15
d_gene: .
j_gene: TRBJ2-1

CDR3nt: TGTGCCAGCAGTGAAGGGCAGGGGAACACTGAAGCTTTCTTT
CDR3aa: CASSEGQGNTEAFF
v_gene: TRBV6-1
abundance: few
len: 14
d_gene: .
j_gene: TRBJ1-1

CDR3nt: TGTGCCAGCAGCTTAGTCTCCAGGGACGAGCAGTACTTC
CDR3aa: CASSLVSRDEQYF
v_gene: TRBV7-2
abundance: .
len: 13
d_gene: .
j_gene: TRBJ2-7

CDR3nt: TGTGCCTTCCAGTTGGCTAGCGCCACAGATACGCAGTATTTT
CDR3aa: CAFQLASATDTQYF
v_gene: TRBV30
abundance: .
len: 14
d_gene: .
j_gene: TRBJ2-3

CDR3nt: TGTGCCAGCAGCAAGGGGTACGAGCAGTACTTC
CDR3aa: CASSKGYEQYF
v_gene: TRBV7-9
abundance: few
len: 11
d_gene: .
j_gene: TRBJ2-7